This T cell receptor beta chain derives from a study of blood T cell repertoires in COVID-19. Methods used by the authors: Amplification of reference gene primers provided the estimated nucleated cell counts. Sequencing was performed with immunoSEQ multiplex PCR; in TCRdb, only in-frame clones are kept and a portion is missing. V and J calls and clone size come straight from that table; D and trimming were deduced from the DNA. This table holds roughly 240,000 clones, approximately 85% found once. This clone has a handful of counts. This CDR3 has 19 amino acids. Germline V gene sequence: CDR1 LGHDT, CDR2 YNNKEL (reference sequence). Losses at the gene ends were 0 bases for V and 1 base for J; bases not matched to a gene: 9.

Sequencing was done on a sample of peripheral blood. The origin of this receptor is a woman older than 75 with COVID-19, enrolled during active disease. The rearrangement links TRBV3-1 (or the pseudogene TRBV3-2) to TRBJ2-3, with TRBD2 identical over 11 bases. The CDR3, as DNA: TGTGCCAGCAGCCAAGAAGGTGCTAGCGGGGGGCTCGGCACAGATACGCAGTATTTT. This encodes CASSQEGASGGLGTDTQYF.